Shown below are 16 T cell receptor beta chains from a single sample sequenced in a study of control samples from healthy donors and cancer patients. Sequencing was performed with immunoSEQ multiplex PCR; in TCRdb, only in-frame clones are kept and a portion is missing. The table includes under 150,000 clones, over 85% detected once. The source material was blood. All receptors derive from a man aged 30 to 45 in good health.

This chain uses TRBV28 with TRBJ1-2; 8 bases line up with TRBD1. With V trimmed by 6 bases and J by 8 bases, 8 bases remained unmatched. The CDR3 extends over 13 amino acids. Per the germline V gene, CDR1 is MDHEN and CDR2 is SYDVKM. CDR3 sequence reads: CASRFGTGKGYTF. As DNA, the CDR3 is TGTGCCAGCAGATTTGGGACAGGAAAAGGCTACACCTTC.

V gene TRBV7-9 combines with J gene TRBJ2-3; D is perhaps TRBD2 (7 bases). Germline V lookup: CDR1 SEHNR, CDR2 FQNEAQ (reference sequence). This CDR3 has 16 residues. Trimming shortened V by 8 bases and J by 0 bases, and 18 bases separated the two germline ends. CDR3 nucleotides: TGTGCCAGCGGGGGGGCAAACGGAGTTAGCACAGATACGCAGTATTTT. Translated: CASGGANGVSTDTQYF.

The genes are TRBV27 and TRBJ1-1; D not resolved. The V gene lost 8 bases and the J gene lost 5 bases, with 18 bases spanning the gap. The CDR3 is 14 amino acids. The germline V gene has CDR1 MNHEY and CDR2 SMNVEV (reference sequence). CDR3 amino acids: CASSRGIPGTEAFF. Written as DNA, the CDR3 is TGTGCCAGCTCCCGGGGAATACCGGGGACTGAAGCTTTCTTT.

The chain links TRBV19 to TRBJ1-1; D gene unclear. The CDR3 contains 9 residues. CDR1 LNHDA and CDR2 SQIVND come from the germline V gene (reference sequence). Deletions cut 8 bases from V and 11 bases from J, with 9 bases between. CDR3 bases: TGTGCCAGTGGCACCGGCGCTTTCTTT. Translating it yields CASGTGAFF.

The V and J genes are TRBV6-5 and TRBJ1-3; a possible D gene is TRBD1 (5 bases). Trimming shortened V by 2 bases and J by 2 bases, and 7 bases separated the two germline ends. Germline CDR1 is MNHEY and CDR2 is SVGAGI. CDR3 length: 14 amino acids. The CDR3 spells CASSYGGAGNTIYF. The DNA of the CDR3 is TGTGCCAGCAGTTACGGGGGAGCTGGAAACACCATATATTTT.

The chain joins TRBV28 to TRBJ2-1; 11 bases are a match to TRBD2. V dropped 5 bases and J dropped 9; count of bases not matched to a gene: 9. The CDR3 extends over 15 amino acids. From germline, CDR1 is MDHEN and CDR2 SYDVKM. Here the CDR3 reads CASSTNLAGGGEQFF. The CDR3 DNA sequence: TGTGCCAGCAGTACTAATCTAGCGGGGGGTGGTGAGCAGTTCTTC.

The chain links TRBV2 to TRBJ1-2, with 9 bases matching TRBD1. The germline CDR1 and CDR2 sequences are SNHLY and FYNNEI. After removal of 4 bases from V and 6 bases from J, the junction contained 6 bases not matched to a gene. The CDR3 length is 14 residues. The DNA for the CDR3 is TGTGCCAGCAGTGGCGACAGGGGGTTAAATGGCTACACCTTC. Translated, it gives CASSGDRGLNGYTF.

This clone was counted a few times. This chain links TRBV19 with TRBJ1-3, with 7 bases identical to TRBD1. V gave up 6 bases and J gave up 7 bases; unmatched junction bases: 9. The CDR3 spans 14 residues. Germline V gene data show CDR1 as LNHDA and CDR2 as SQIVND (reference sequence). CDR3 sequence: CASSRQGLSNTIYF. Written as DNA, the CDR3 is TGTGCCAGTAGCCGACAGGGACTATCCAACACCATATATTTT.

The sample holds one count of this clone. The gene calls are TRBV5-6 and TRBJ2-5; TRBD2 matches 7 bases. The CDR3 has 15 amino acids. V was clipped by 0 bases and J by 2 bases; unmatched bases: 4. The germline V gene has CDR1 SGHDT and CDR2 YYEEEE. The CDR3 DNA reads TGTGCCAGCAGCTTGGCGGGGGGTGCACAAGAGACCCAGTACTTC. As protein: CASSLAGGAQETQYF.

V gene TRBV5-6 combines with J gene TRBJ1-6, with 8 bases lining up with TRBD1. The CDR3 has 17 amino acids. Trimming took 0 bases from V and 8 from J; bases not matched to a gene: 10. Germline V lookup: CDR1 SGHDT, CDR2 YYEEEE. The DNA of the CDR3 is TGTGCCAGCAGCTTGGACCCTGGACAGGGTTTTGATTCACCCCTCCACTTT. Its protein is CASSLDPGQGFDSPLHF.

This clone was seen a handful of times. This sequence joins TRBV27 and TRBJ2-6; D is tentatively TRBD1 or TRBD2 (5 bases each). V dropped 2 bases and J dropped 0 bases, with 17 bases sitting between them. Germline V CDR1 and CDR2: MNHEY, SMNVEV (reference sequence). This CDR3 contains 19 residues. In nucleotides, the CDR3 is TGTGCCAGCAGTTTAAGCGGTGACAGAATAATCTCTGGGGCCAACGTCCTGACTTTC. This gives the protein CASSLSGDRIISGANVLTF.

The V and J genes are TRBV6-5 and TRBJ1-2, with D possibly being TRBD1 (5 bases). Germline CDR1 and CDR2: MNHEY and SVGAGI. The CDR3 runs to 14 residues. V was cut by 9 bases and J by 2 bases, with 16 bases left in between. The CDR3 loop is CASHPGGRNYGYTF. DNA of the CDR3: TGTGCCAGTCACCCCGGGGGGAGGAACTATGGCTACACCTTC.

The chain links TRBV11-2 to TRBJ1-3, with D possibly matching TRBD1 (5 bases). Between the trimmed V and J ends, which lost 2 bases and 2 bases, there was a span of 19 bases. Germline V lookup: CDR1 SGHAT, CDR2 FQNNGV. The CDR3 has 18 amino acids. The CDR3 DNA follows: TGTGCCAGCAGCTTAACCCTCGCCGGGGGGTTGGCTGGAAACACCATATATTTT. It is translated as CASSLTLAGGLAGNTIYF.

V usage is TRBV6-5 and J usage is TRBJ2-4; D is unclear. Germline V lookup: CDR1 MNHEY, CDR2 SVGAGI. Trimming cost V 8 bases and J 6 bases, with 14 bases left between them. CDR3 length: 13 residues. The CDR3, as DNA: TGTGCCAGCGGCCCAGTATGGGGAAACATTCAGTACTTC. It specifies CASGPVWGNIQYF.

The chain recombines TRBV28 with TRBJ1-4; 7 bases align to TRBD1. CDR1 and CDR2 from the germline V gene are MDHEN and SYDVKM. The CDR3 is made up of 14 amino acids. V dropped 6 bases and J dropped 4; count of bases not matched to a gene: 5. In DNA form, the CDR3 reads TGTGCCAGCAGGGGGGGACAGTTTAATGAAAAACTGTTTTTT. This encodes CASRGGQFNEKLFF.

The chain links TRBV6-5 to TRBJ1-1; no reliable D call. This CDR3 contains 14 residues. The V end was cut by 2 bases, the J end by 5 bases, with 12 bases between. The germline CDR1 and CDR2 sequences are MNHEY and SVGAGI. The CDR3 DNA reads TGTGCCAGCAGTTACGGTGGGGAAGGAACTGAAGCTTTCTTT. It codes for CASSYGGEGTEAFF.